This entry lists 19 T cell receptor beta chains sequenced from one sample in a study of cytomegalovirus exposure and HLA in healthy donors. Use of 60 Vbeta and 13 Jbeta primers characterized the PCR. TCRdb's table, derived via immunoSEQ multiplex PCR, lists solely in-frame clones and lacks some. The table includes 190,000 or so clones, roughly three quarters detected once. The specimen sequenced was PBMCs. The receptors shown here come from a male donor in good health and CMV-seropositive.

This clone was detected a few times. The chain joins TRBV9 to TRBJ2-2, with TRBD1 as a possible D gene (6 bases). CDR1 is SGDLS, CDR2 YYNGEE, per germline. Trimming left V 3 bases short and J 6 bases short, with 24 bases between. CDR3 length equals 18 residues. The CDR3 sequence is CASSARRGIQGKAGELFF. DNA of the CDR3: TGTGCCAGCAGCGCCAGAAGGGGGATACAGGGAAAGGCCGGGGAGCTGTTTTTT.

The genes are TRBV5-6 and TRBJ2-5, with 10 nucleotides matching TRBD1. The J call is in doubt because the DNA end fits TRBJ2-7 better. Germline CDR1 reads SGHDT; CDR2 reads YYEEEE. The CDR3 sequence is 15 residues long. CDR3 sequence: CASSFTGTGVYEQYF. DNA of the CDR3: TGTGCCAGCAGCTTTACCGGGACAGGGGTGTACGAGCAGTACTTC.

The genes are TRBV4-3 and TRBJ1-2; the match to TRBD1 covers 10 bases. CDR1 is LGHNA and CDR2 is YSLEER in the germline V gene. This CDR3 is 17 amino acids long. V lost 4 bases, J lost 4 bases, and 12 bases stayed unmatched. CDR3 sequence reads: CASSLPSRQGAIYGYTF. The CDR3 nucleotides are TGCGCCAGCAGCCTTCCCAGTCGACAGGGGGCGATCTATGGCTACACCTTC.

V gene TRBV27 combines with J gene TRBJ2-2, with no clear D. Trimming removed 6 bases at V and 3 bases at J, with 11 bases between. The germline gives CDR1 MNHEY, CDR2 SMNVEV (reference sequence). The CDR3 runs 14 residues. In DNA, the CDR3 is TGTGCCAGCAGACGCTCTAGAGACACCGGGGAGCTGTTTTTT. Encoded protein: CASRRSRDTGELFF.

The chain has TRBV11-2 and TRBJ1-1, with a possible D match to TRBD1 (5 bases). Germline V lookup: CDR1 SGHAT, CDR2 FQNNGV. With 2 bases removed from V and 0 bases from J, the gap between germline ends came to 16 bases. The CDR3 sequence is 17 residues long. CDR3 loop: CASSLSEIGGMNTEAFF. The CDR3 DNA follows: TGTGCCAGCAGCTTATCCGAAATCGGGGGGATGAACACTGAAGCTTTCTTT.

The chain links TRBV27 to TRBJ2-7, with D possibly matching TRBD2 (6 bases). The germline V and J ends were trimmed by 5 bases and 4 bases, with 12 bases remaining between them. The CDR3 runs 13 residues. CDR1 is MNHEY and CDR2 is SMNVEV in the germline V gene (reference sequence). In nucleotides, the CDR3 is TGTGCCAGCAGTCCGGGGGTATTATACGAGCAGTACTTC. Translating it yields CASSPGVLYEQYF.

The J gene is TRBJ1-6, the V gene TRBV5-1; TRBD1 aligns across 7 bases. The CDR3 is made up of 14 amino acids. CDR1 and CDR2 (germline): SGHRS, YFSETQ. Trimming at V came to 2 bases and at J to 7 bases, leaving 3 bases not matched to a gene. This chain's CDR3 is CASSFRQGNSPLHF. CDR3 nucleotides: TGCGCCAGCAGCTTCAGACAGGGAAATTCACCCCTCCACTTT.

Regarding this clone: The DNA is omitted, as the CDR3 cannot be located on it reliably, and the CDR3 follows TCRdb's listing. The chain combines TRBV21-1 with TRBJ2-3; TRBD1 is the table's D call and was not checked against the DNA. TRBV21-1 is tagged as a pseudogene. From its first to its last residue, the CDR3 has 18 amino acids. The CDR3 protein is CASSKVFGRGIVTDTQYF.

This chain joins TRBV15 and TRBJ2-7, with 11 bases identical to TRBD1. The trim removed 3 bases at V and 6 bases at J, leaving 4 bases unmatched. The CDR3 consists of 14 residues. Per germline, CDR1 LNHNV and CDR2 YYDKDF (reference sequence). Here the CDR3 reads CATSRDRGLSEQYF. CDR3 sequence (DNA): TGTGCCACCAGCAGGGACAGGGGGCTAAGCGAGCAGTACTTC. Using reference TRBV15 and TRBJ2-7 for the parts outside the CDR3, the full variable domain is DAMVIQNPRYQVTQFGKPVTLSCSQTLNHNVMYWYQQKSSQAPKLLFHYYDKDFNNEADTPDNFQSRRPNTSFCFLDIRSPGLGDTAMYLCATSRDRGLSEQYFGPGTRLTVT.

CDR3 bases: TGTGCCAGCAGCCCCCGGCAGGTGGTCACCGGGGAGCTGTTTTTT. Residues: CASSPRQVVTGELFF. This chain connects TRBV7-2 to TRBJ2-2; D is undetermined. The V and J ends lost 5 bases and 4 bases respectively, with 14 bases between them. CDR1 is SGHTA, CDR2 FQGNSA, per germline. The CDR3 totals 15 residues.

The gene calls are TRBV5-1 and TRBJ2-5, with 9 bases matching TRBD1. The V and J ends lost 0 bases and 5 bases, in that order; junction bases with no gene match: 11. CDR1 is SGHRS, CDR2 YFSETQ, per germline. The CDR3 runs 17 residues. CDR3 DNA sequence: TGCGCCAGCAGCTTGGGAGCCCGGGACAGGGTTTCGGAGACCCAGTACTTC. Amino acids: CASSLGARDRVSETQYF. The complete variable domain, with remaining parts taken from reference TRBV5-1 and TRBJ2-5, reads KAGVTQTPRYLIKTRGQQVTLSCSPISGHRSVSWYQQTPGQGLQFLFEYFSETQRNKGNFPGRFSGRQFSNSRSEMNVSTLELGDSALYLCASSLGARDRVSETQYFGPGTRLLVL.

Comment on this clone: The junction shows a germline mismatch at one end, possibly a read error. The chain is built from TRBV6-5 and TRBJ2-7; D not certain. The CDR3 extends over 11 amino acids. From germline, CDR1 is MNHEY and CDR2 SVGAGI. This CDR3 is CASRYSYEQYF. The DNA for the CDR3 is TGTGCCAGCAGGTACTCCTACGAGCAGTACTTC.

The chain recombines TRBV4-1 with TRBJ2-3, with 9 bases aligning to TRBD2. The CDR3 has 18 amino acids. Trimming at V came to 2 bases and at J to 4 bases, leaving 13 bases not matched to a gene. Germline V gene sequence: CDR1 MGHRA, CDR2 YSYEKL. The CDR3 here is CASSQRPPASGTADTQYF. The CDR3 DNA is TGCGCCAGCAGCCAAAGACCTCCTGCTAGCGGGACGGCAGATACGCAGTATTTT.

This chain links TRBV18 with TRBJ2-2, with TRBD2 as a possible D gene (5 bases). This CDR3 contains 17 residues. The V and J ends lost 5 bases and 0 bases respectively, with 16 bases between them. Germline values: CDR1 KGHSH, CDR2 LQKENI. CDR3 residues: CASSARLWVANTGELFF. CDR3 DNA sequence: TGTGCCAGCTCAGCGCGACTATGGGTCGCGAACACCGGGGAGCTGTTTTTT.

V is TRBV21-1 and J is TRBJ1-2. TRBV21-1 is described as a pseudogene. This CDR3 contains 16 residues. In DNA, the CDR3 is TGTGCCAGCAGCAAAGTTGCCGGGAGAGCTAACTATGGCTACACCTTC. Protein sequence: CASSKVAGRANYGYTF.

The rearrangement uses TRBV2 and TRBJ2-4; perhaps TRBD2 as D (6 bases). Germline CDR1 is SNHLY and CDR2 is FYNNEI. The CDR3 spans 14 residues. Trimming cost V 8 bases and J 6 bases, with 17 bases left between them. The CDR3 region is CASAPGPSVNIQYF. The CDR3 DNA is TGTGCCAGCGCCCCCGGGCCTAGCGTAAACATTCAGTACTTC.

The chain joins TRBV5-5 to TRBJ2-3; 9 bases are a match to TRBD1. The germline CDR1 and CDR2 sequences are SGHKS and YYEKEE (reference sequence). V gave up 0 bases and J gave up 2 bases; unmatched junction bases: 4. This CDR3 is 16 amino acids long. CDR3 in DNA: TGTGCCAGCAGCTTGGACAGGGGGCGCGTCACAGATACGCAGTATTTT. Translating it yields CASSLDRGRVTDTQYF.

V is TRBV5-1 and J is TRBJ2-2, with 7 bases lining up with TRBD1. The ends lost 5 bases at V and 7 bases at J; junction bases unmatched: 17. The CDR3 has 17 residues. Germline CDR1 is SGHRS and CDR2 is YFSETQ. The CDR3 region has the DNA TGCGCCAGCAGACCCGGGATTCGGACAGGTCGGAACGGGGAGCTGTTTTTT. This codes for CASRPGIRTGRNGELFF.

The sample holds a few counts of this clone. The chain joins TRBV5-1 to TRBJ1-2, with 8 bases aligning to TRBD1. The length of the CDR3 is 15 residues. Germline V gene sequence: CDR1 SGHRS, CDR2 YFSETQ. V shed 0 bases and J 8 bases; nucleotides not matched to a gene: 9. CDR3 sequence: CASSLAGTGGEGYTF. The CDR3 DNA follows: TGCGCCAGCAGCTTGGCCGGGACAGGAGGGGAGGGCTACACCTTC. The full variable domain, rest sourced from reference TRBV5-1 and TRBJ1-2, is KAGVTQTPRYLIKTRGQQVTLSCSPISGHRSVSWYQQTPGQGLQFLFEYFSETQRNKGNFPGRFSGRQFSNSRSEMNVSTLELGDSALYLCASSLAGTGGEGYTFGSGTRLTVV.